The 21 T cell receptor beta chains below all came from one sample that was sequenced in a study of blood T cells in healthy people across ages. Primed by a sample-barcoded 5' primer and a J-beta primer mix, a second PCR proceeded for about 7 to 12 cycles. One entry per CDR3 protein, called by TCRdb with MiXCR from the 5' RACE reads. The sample has hundreds of thousands of distinct CDR3 sequences, under 40% seen once. The specimen was blood. These receptors originate from a man aged 18 to 29 in good health.

This clonotype has more than one count but fewer than ten. CDR3 loop: CSVEELRPGDYGYTF. The CDR3 DNA follows: TGCAGCGTTGAAGAGCTTCGGCCGGGAGACTATGGCTACACCTTC. V is TRBV29-1 and J is TRBJ1-2; D remains unclear. The CDR3 is 15 amino acids. With 0 bases removed from V and 3 bases from J, the gap between germline ends came to 14 bases. CDR1 is SQVTM and CDR2 is ANQGSEA in the germline V gene.

In its sample, this clonotype was seen once. This rearrangement joins TRBV20-1 to TRBJ2-2; perhaps D is TRBD1 or TRBD2 (5 bases each). The CDR3 is made up of 14 amino acids. Germline CDR1 reads DFQATT; CDR2 reads SNEGSKA (reference sequence). CDR3 loop: CSVAGQQEAGELFF. The CDR3 region has the DNA TGCAGCGTAGCCGGCCAACAGGAGGCCGGGGAGCTGTTTTTT.

This clonotype occurred a few times. This rearrangement joins TRBV29-1 to TRBJ1-2; D perhaps matches TRBD1 (5 bases). Germline V lookup: CDR1 SQVTM, CDR2 ANQGSEA. The germline V and J ends were trimmed by 6 bases and 0 bases, with 20 bases remaining between them. The CDR3 totals 16 residues. As DNA, the CDR3 is TGCAGCGTCACGGGGCAGGAAGGCTATACTAACTATGGCTACACCTTC. Its protein product is CSVTGQEGYTNYGYTF.

This sequence joins TRBV12-3 or TRBV12-4 and TRBJ2-5, with 7 bases identical to TRBD2. The CDR3 runs to 14 residues. The junction had 11 bases not matched to a gene; V was cut back by 7 bases and J by 6 bases. The DNA for the CDR3 is TGTGCCAGCACCACTTGGAGCGGGGTTCAGACCCAGTACTTC. Translating it yields CASTTWSGVQTQYF.

The chain has TRBV11-2 and TRBJ2-1; TRBD1 agrees at 8 bases. Trimming took 2 bases from V and 8 from J; bases not matched to a gene: 5. In germline, CDR1 is SGHAT, CDR2 FQNNGV. The CDR3 extends over 14 amino acids. CDR3 coding DNA: TGTGCCAGCAGCTTACGGGACAGGATCCATGAGCAGTTCTTC. Its translation is CASSLRDRIHEQFF.

This chain connects TRBV7-9 to TRBJ2-2; D perhaps matches TRBD2 (6 bases). Germline V gene lookup returns CDR1 SEHNR and CDR2 FQNEAQ (reference sequence). The CDR3 runs to 16 residues. V lost 6 bases and J lost 2, with 16 bases in between. The CDR3 protein is CASRHRDSTNTGELFF. The CDR3 DNA reads TGTGCCAGCAGGCACCGGGACTCCACAAACACCGGGGAGCTGTTTTTT.

There are many counts of this clonotype. This chain uses TRBV6-5 with TRBJ2-5, with D uncertain. The V end was cut by 0 bases, the J end by 4 bases, with 12 bases between. The CDR3 extends over 15 amino acids. CDR1 is MNHEY, CDR2 SVGAGI, per germline. Written as DNA, the CDR3 is TGTGCCAGCAGTTACTCGCTGGACGGCCGAGAGACCCAGTACTTC. It is translated as CASSYSLDGRETQYF.

This clonotype came up once. The J gene is TRBJ2-5, the V gene TRBV29-1; D is uncertain. CDR3 length equals 14 residues. Germline loops: CDR1 SQVTM, CDR2 ANQGSEA. V was clipped by 0 bases and J by 2 bases, with 10 bases between them. CDR3 region: CSVEDRGRQETQYF. The DNA for the CDR3 is TGCAGCGTTGAAGATCGCGGCAGGCAAGAGACCCAGTACTTC.

In this sample, this clonotype turned up a few times. This sequence joins TRBV11-2 and TRBJ2-5; a possible D gene is TRBD2 (7 bases). CDR3 length equals 16 residues. Trimming took 2 bases from V and 1 from J, leaving 14 bases between them. Germline V gene data show CDR1 as SGHAT and CDR2 as FQNNGV. The CDR3 reads CASSLTGGRTQETQYF. The CDR3, as DNA: TGTGCCAGCAGCTTAACGGGGGGCCGTACCCAAGAGACCCAGTACTTC.

A single count supports this clonotype. This sequence joins TRBV4-2 and TRBJ2-5, with 12 bases matching TRBD2. V dropped 0 bases and J dropped 11; count of bases not matched to a gene: 19. This CDR3 region has 19 residues. Germline values: CDR1 LGHNA, CDR2 YNFKEQ. Here the CDR3 DNA reads TGTGCCAGCAGCCAAGATCTAAGTAGGGCTAGCGGGGGGGCGGATGAGCAGTACTTC. Its translation: CASSQDLSRASGGADEQYF.

This clonotype was detected only a few times. The chain is built from TRBV6-2 or TRBV6-3 and TRBJ2-7, with 8 bases aligning to TRBD1. Losses at the gene ends were 3 bases for V and 3 bases for J; bases not matched to a gene: 19. The V gene's germline CDR1 is MNHEY and CDR2 SVGEGT. CDR3 length: 19 amino acids. CDR3 nucleotides: TGTGCCAGCAGTTATAGGGGACAGGAAACAAGCTATACCCTCTACGAGCAGTACTTC. It is translated as CASSYRGQETSYTLYEQYF.

This clonotype was seen a handful of times. This rearrangement joins TRBV2 to TRBJ2-7; D call uncertain. Trimming took off 3 bases at V and 3 bases at J, with 9 bases between the two ends. This CDR3 has 13 residues. Germline V gene sequence: CDR1 SNHLY, CDR2 FYNNEI. The CDR3 sequence is CASSEYYSYEQYF. The CDR3 nucleotides are TGTGCCAGCAGTGAGTACTACAGCTACGAGCAGTACTTC.

This clonotype showed up many times. The rearrangement links TRBV24-1 to TRBJ2-1; a possible D gene is TRBD2 (5 bases). Germline V CDR1 and CDR2: KGHDR, SFDVKD. The CDR3 is 16 amino acids. V lost 3 bases and J lost 0, with 11 bases in between. The CDR3 is CATSDRTADSYNEQFF. The CDR3 DNA sequence: TGTGCCACCAGTGATCGCACAGCGGACTCCTACAATGAGCAGTTCTTC.

This clonotype was seen many times. The genes are TRBV12-3 or TRBV12-4 and TRBJ2-1, with D possibly TRBD1 on 8 matching bases. This CDR3 is 16 amino acids long. The germline V and J ends were trimmed by 5 bases and 5 bases, with 19 bases remaining between them. CDR3 nucleotides: TGTGCCAGCAGTCATTACAGGGGGGGGAGCAACAATGAGCAGTTCTTC. Protein product: CASSHYRGGSNNEQFF.

The sample holds a few counts of this clonotype. The chain links TRBV13 to TRBJ2-6; D is undetermined. Germline lookup yields CDR1 PRHDT and CDR2 FYEKMQ (reference sequence). The CDR3 runs 15 residues. V was shortened by 2 bases and J by 4 bases, with 9 bases between the two germline ends. The CDR3 sequence: CASSLYGQGANVLTF. DNA of the CDR3: TGTGCCAGCAGCTTATACGGGCAAGGGGCCAACGTCCTGACTTTC.

This clonotype was detected ten times or more. This chain connects TRBV5-1 to TRBJ2-1; TRBD1 matches at 10 bases. The CDR3 has 16 residues. The germline CDR1 and CDR2 sequences are SGHRS and YFSETQ. With 1 base clipped from V and 3 bases from J, the junction kept 4 bases outside the gene matches. CDR3 DNA: TGCGCCAGCAGCTTGTCAGGGACAGGGGTCTACAATGAGCAGTTCTTC. Residues: CASSLSGTGVYNEQFF.

This rearrangement joins TRBV7-2 to TRBJ2-2; D ambiguous. The germline gives CDR1 SGHTA, CDR2 FQGNSA. This CDR3 region has 12 residues. Between the trimmed V and J ends, which lost 5 bases and 4 bases, there was a span of 5 bases. CDR3: CASSLLTGELFF. Written as DNA, the CDR3 is TGTGCCAGCAGCCTACTCACCGGGGAGCTGTTTTTT.

The count of this clonotype is one. A read error may explain this, as a much larger clone is one base away. V gene TRBV4-1 combines with J gene TRBJ2-1; 7 positions match TRBD2. The tail of the sequence fits TRBJ2-7 better, so the J call may be wrong. Germline loops: CDR1 MGHRA, CDR2 YSYEKL. This CDR3 region has 16 residues. CDR3 loop: CASSQLSGGPYNEQYF. The CDR3 DNA reads as TGCGCCAGCAGCCAGCTATCGGGGGGTCCCTACAATGAGCAGTACTTC.

The chain combines TRBV3-1 with TRBJ1-6, with 8 bases matching TRBD1. V lost 1 base and J lost 7; bases outside the gene matches: 3. The CDR3 has 15 amino acids. Germline CDR1 reads LGHDT; CDR2 reads YNNKEL (reference sequence). As DNA, the CDR3 is TGTGCCAGCAGCCAAGTCGGACAGGGAAATTCACCCCTCCACTTT. Its translation: CASSQVGQGNSPLHF. The full variable domain, rest sourced from reference TRBV3-1 and TRBJ1-6, is DTAVSQTPKYLVTQMGNDKSIKCEQNLGHDTMYWYKQDSKKFLKIMFSYNNKELIINETVPNRFSPKSPDKAHLNLHINSLELGDSAVYFCASSQVGQGNSPLHFGNGTRLTVT.

The CDR3 loop reads CASSLSDRGNEQYF. The CDR3, as DNA: TGTGCCAGCAGTTTGTCGGACAGGGGCAATGAGCAGTACTTC. The rearrangement links TRBV12-3 or TRBV12-4 to TRBJ2-5, with 9 bases lining up with TRBD1. The CDR3 contains 14 residues. After removal of 3 bases from V and 11 bases from J, the junction contained 10 bases not matched to a gene.

J is TRBJ1-4 and V is TRBV29-1; D may be TRBD1 (5 bases). The CDR3 has 15 amino acids. Germline CDR1 and CDR2: SQVTM and ANQGSEA. Trimming left V 4 bases short and J 5 bases short, with 17 bases between. Here the CDR3 DNA reads TGCAGCGTTGCTCGGGACGGGGAAAGAAATGAAAAACTGTTTTTT. Its protein product is CSVARDGERNEKLFF.